This paragraph covers one TCR beta chain sequence. Its specific antigen is unknown. Base qualities are not recorded, but no much larger clone differs from it by a single base. This sample was taken from a study of T cell responses to AZD1222 COVID-19 vaccine (dated by TCRdb to the early 2020s). Regarding the complete study: AZD1222 recipients with second doses at about 4 weeks or about 12 weeks were pooled, because spike-specific TCR depth and breadth did not differ between schedules. TCR sequencing was performed for about 250 trial participants, of whom around 200 were given two doses of AZD1222 and 26 were given two doses of MenACWY control vaccine. Trial participants were enrolled into age subgroups of 18-55, 56-69 and 70-plus years, which contained roughly 150, 30 and 60 TCR-sequenced participants, respectively. The paper as a whole reports these results and caveats: Reportedly, close to half of the unique spike-specific TCRs recognized epitopes lying outside the regions that are mutated in the B.1.351 and B.1.1.7 variants. Vaccine-associated CD4 TCRs spanned the whole spike protein, with dominant responses in regions 160-218 and 743-854. No day 14 peak-response samples were available, so repertoires were characterized only after the peak T cell response. In the small 56-69-year group, the increase in depth fell short of significance, most likely because of low power. Participants were mostly white British, with more females than males. The authors suggested clonal diversity may have been underestimated. After two AZD1222 doses, spike-specific TCR breadth and depth were significantly higher than at day 0 and than in MenACWY recipients. Conclusions about previously exposed vaccinees are limited, since just six AZD1222 recipients were seropositive for SARS-CoV-2 at baseline.

The CDR3 regions of human TCRbeta chains were analyzed by immunosequencing. In the authors' own workflow: Repertoire TCRs were matched against a reference library of SARS-CoV-2-specific TCRs generated with the MIRA antigen-specificity platform. Breadth meant the fraction of unique TCRs that were SARS-CoV-2-associated, whereas depth meant the fraction of total T cells that were SARS-CoV-2-associated. Each spike-specific TCR was assigned to its reactive spike region and to a CD4 or CD8 class using the MIRA data. Log10-transformed breadth and depth values were compared by one-way ANOVA with Sidak's multiple comparisons tests. Drawn from immuneACCESS, this table holds only the in-frame rearrangements with V and J called that TCRdb kept. Clones are partly lost; checked studies trace under half to an unresolved V gene and leave the rest unexplained. V and J calls and clone size are as listed in that table; D and trimming were resolved from the DNA. In this sample the table shows more than 150,000 clones, 85% to 90% of which occur a single time. Roughly 6% of the sample lies in the top ten.

Trimming takes 4 bases off V and 7 bases off J; junction bases not matched to a gene: 9. The CDR3 numbers 14 residues from cysteine through phenylalanine. Only the CDR3 DNA is retained, 42 bases long and in frame from the first base. From a lookup of the germline V gene (reference sequence), CDR1 and CDR2 are GTSNPN and SVGIG. The sample's time point label, decoded: baseline before first vaccination. Samples from vaccinated people were obtained from the UK trials COV001 and COV002, which included a single-blind randomized controlled phase 2/3 trial of AZD1222 (ChAdOx1 nCoV-19) in healthy adults. For TCRbeta chain sequencing, PBMC samples were collected from trial participants at day 0 and at day 28 after the second dose.

The sample was peripheral blood, taken on day 0 of AZD1222 vaccination. This sequence was found in an adult in good health. Recombination connected TRBV30 to TRBJ1-2, with 10 central nucleotides matching TRBD1. The CDR3 has the sequence CAWKGSDRGPGYTF. The sequence in DNA is TGTGCCTGGAAAGGGAGTGACAGGGGGCCTGGCTACACCTTC.